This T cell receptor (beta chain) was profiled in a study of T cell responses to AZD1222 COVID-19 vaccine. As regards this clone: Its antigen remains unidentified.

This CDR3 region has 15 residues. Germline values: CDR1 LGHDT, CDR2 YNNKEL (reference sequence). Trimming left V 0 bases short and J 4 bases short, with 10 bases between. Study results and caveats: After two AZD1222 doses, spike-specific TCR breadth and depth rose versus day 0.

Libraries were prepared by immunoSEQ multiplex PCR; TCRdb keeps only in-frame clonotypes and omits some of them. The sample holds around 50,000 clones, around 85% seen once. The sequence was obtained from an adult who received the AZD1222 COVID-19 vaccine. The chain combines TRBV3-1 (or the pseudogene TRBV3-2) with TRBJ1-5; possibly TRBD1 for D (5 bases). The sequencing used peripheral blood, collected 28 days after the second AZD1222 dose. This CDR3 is CASSQEGAGNQPQHF. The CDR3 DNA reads TGTGCCAGCAGCCAAGAAGGGGCAGGGAATCAGCCCCAGCATTTT.